The sequence of this T cell receptor beta chain was determined in a study of beta chain features in type 1 diabetes. General observations from the study: The study found moderately but significantly shorter TCRB CDR3s in all four CD4+ subsets of Type 1 diabetes patients.

Turning to this clone: Its antigen is as yet unknown.

Each donor gave one heparinised blood draw averaging around 120 mL. The entirety of the isolated RNA underwent reverse transcription, so expressed TCRB transcripts were sequenced. Produced via immunoSEQ multiplex PCR; TCRdb's table is partial and in-frame only. The top ten hold about 0.081% of the sample, which has roughly 150,000 clones, approximately 62% seen once. The CDR3 extends over 12 amino acids. Trimming stripped 4 bases from V and 9 bases from J, with 12 bases between. The germline V gene encodes CDR1 SQVTM and CDR2 ANQGSEA. Sequenced input: naive CD4+ T cells from blood. This chain links TRBV29-1 with TRBJ2-2; no reliable D call. This TCR was recovered from a man aged 25-40 years with type 1 diabetes. CDR3 region: CSVGVVSRELFF. The CDR3 DNA follows: TGCAGCGTTGGAGTAGTCAGCAGGGAGCTGTTTTTT.